This TCR beta chain comes out of a study of blood T cell repertoires in COVID-19. Study details: From the United States, Italy and Spain came samples of acute and convalescent COVID-19. PBMCs, B-cell-depleted T cells, or T cells were the source of the cDNA or gDNA that made up the material.

As processed by the authors: The authors estimated nucleated cell counts from reference gene primer amplification. Data came from immunoSEQ multiplex PCR; TCRdb stores just in-frame clones and leaves some out. V, J and clone size were drawn from that table, and D and trimming were deduced from the DNA. The repertoire holds hundreds of thousands of clones, around 87% seen once, with 7.8% in the top ten. CDR1 and CDR2 from the germline V gene are DFQATT and SNEGSKA (reference sequence). The length of the CDR3 is 14 residues. Trimming took off 3 bases at V and 2 bases at J, with 13 bases between the two ends.

The receptor's source is a woman in her 50s who had recovered from COVID-19. Specimen: peripheral blood. The chain combines TRBV20-1 with TRBJ2-5, with D maybe TRBD1 (5 bases). The CDR3 region has the DNA TGCAGTGCTAGTGGGATGCAGGGACAAGAGACCCAGTACTTC. This gives the protein CSASGMQGQETQYF.